This entry concerns a single TCR beta chain. CDR3 length equals 16 residues. CDR1 and CDR2 (germline): MNHEY, SVGAGI. V lost 3 bases to trimming and J lost 0 bases; unmatched junction nucleotides: 5. The record originates from a study of cytomegalovirus exposure and HLA in healthy donors. It was with 60 Vbeta and 13 Jbeta primers that the PCR ran. Generated by immunoSEQ multiplex PCR, the TCRdb table keeps only in-frame clones and is missing some. This sample yields roughly 150,000 clones, of which approximately 82% are seen a single time; 6.5% to 7.5% belongs to the top ten. The material sequenced was PBMCs. This receptor was identified in a woman in her forties or fifties in good health and CMV-seropositive. V usage is TRBV6-5 and J usage is TRBJ2-3, with 8 bases fitting TRBD2. The CDR3 spells CASSYTGGASTDTQYF. The CDR3 coding sequence is TGTGCCAGCAGTTATACCGGGGGGGCTAGCACAGATACGCAGTATTTT.